This T cell receptor (beta chain) was profiled in a study of blood T cell repertoires in COVID-19. CDR3 length: 15 amino acids. The germline V gene has CDR1 ENHRY and CDR2 SYGVKD. The V gene lost 4 bases and the J gene lost 0 bases, with 7 bases spanning the gap. Sequencing used immunoSEQ multiplex PCR; TCRdb keeps in-frame clones, though not all of them. The profile shows 150,000 to 200,000 clones, roughly 79% of them singletons. This TCR was recovered from a man between 60 and 70 years old with active or convalescent COVID-19. The chain recombines TRBV10-3 with TRBJ2-6, with D possibly being TRBD1 (6 bases). Sequencing input: peripheral blood. The CDR3 nucleotides read TGTGCCATCAGTGGGACAGACTCTGGGGCCAACGTCCTGACTTTC. This codes for CAISGTDSGANVLTF.